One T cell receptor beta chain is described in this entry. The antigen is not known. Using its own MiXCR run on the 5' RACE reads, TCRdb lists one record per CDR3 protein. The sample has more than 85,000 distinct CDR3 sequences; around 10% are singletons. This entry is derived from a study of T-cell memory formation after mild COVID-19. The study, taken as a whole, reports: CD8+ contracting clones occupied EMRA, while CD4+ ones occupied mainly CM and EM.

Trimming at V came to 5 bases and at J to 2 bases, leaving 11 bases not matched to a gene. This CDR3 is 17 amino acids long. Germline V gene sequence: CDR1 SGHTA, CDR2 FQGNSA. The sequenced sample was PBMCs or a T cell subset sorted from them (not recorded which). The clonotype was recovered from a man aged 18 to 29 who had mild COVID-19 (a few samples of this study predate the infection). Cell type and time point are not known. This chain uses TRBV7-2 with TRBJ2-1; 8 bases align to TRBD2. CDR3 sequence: CASSPVSFGGAYNEQFF. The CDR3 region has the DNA TGTGCCAGCAGCCCCGTATCCTTCGGGGGGGCCTACAATGAGCAGTTCTTC.